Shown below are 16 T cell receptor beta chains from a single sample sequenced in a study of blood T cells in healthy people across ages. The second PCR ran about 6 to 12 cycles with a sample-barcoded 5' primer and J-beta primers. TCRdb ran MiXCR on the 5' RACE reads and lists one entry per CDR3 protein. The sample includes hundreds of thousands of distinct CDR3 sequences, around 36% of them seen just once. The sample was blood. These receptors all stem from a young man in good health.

CDR3 protein: CATSRRHRQDSYGYTF. The CDR3 DNA is TGTGCCACCAGCAGGAGACACAGACAGGACTCGTATGGCTACACCTTC. The V gene is TRBV15, the J gene TRBJ1-2; weak D call: TRBD1 (6 bases). The CDR3 length is 16 residues. Germline values: CDR1 LNHNV, CDR2 YYDKDF (reference sequence). Trimming removed 3 bases from V and 5 bases from J, with 19 bases in between.

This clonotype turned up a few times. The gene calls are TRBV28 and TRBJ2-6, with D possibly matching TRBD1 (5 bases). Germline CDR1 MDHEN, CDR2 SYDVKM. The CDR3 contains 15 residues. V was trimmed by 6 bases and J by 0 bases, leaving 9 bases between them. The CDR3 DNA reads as TGTGCCAGCAGGACAGATAACTCTGGGGCCAACGTCCTGACTTTC. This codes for CASRTDNSGANVLTF.

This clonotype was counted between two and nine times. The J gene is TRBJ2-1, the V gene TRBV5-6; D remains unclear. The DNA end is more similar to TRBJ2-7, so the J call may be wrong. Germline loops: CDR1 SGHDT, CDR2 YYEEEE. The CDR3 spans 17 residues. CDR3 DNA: TGTGCCAGCAGCTTGCTTTTCGCACGGAGCTCCTACAATGAGCAGTACTTC. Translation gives CASSLLFARSSYNEQYF.

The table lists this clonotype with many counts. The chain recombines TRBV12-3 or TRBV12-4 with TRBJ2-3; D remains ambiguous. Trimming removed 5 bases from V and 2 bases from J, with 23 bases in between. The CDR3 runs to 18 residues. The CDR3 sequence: CASSPLLSRALLTDTQYF. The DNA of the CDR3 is TGTGCCAGCAGTCCCCTACTCTCCAGAGCCTTACTCACAGATACGCAGTATTTT.

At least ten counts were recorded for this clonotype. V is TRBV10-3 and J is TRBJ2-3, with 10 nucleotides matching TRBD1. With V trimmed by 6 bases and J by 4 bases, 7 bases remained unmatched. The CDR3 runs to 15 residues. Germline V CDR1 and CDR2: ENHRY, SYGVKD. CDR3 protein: CAISILGTGADTQYF. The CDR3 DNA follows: TGTGCCATCAGCATATTGGGGACAGGGGCAGATACGCAGTATTTT.

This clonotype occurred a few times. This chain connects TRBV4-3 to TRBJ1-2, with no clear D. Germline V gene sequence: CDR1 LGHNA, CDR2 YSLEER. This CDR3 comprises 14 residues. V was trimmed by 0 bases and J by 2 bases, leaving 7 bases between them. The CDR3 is CASSQEFQNYGYTF. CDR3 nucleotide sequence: TGCGCCAGCAGCCAAGAATTCCAGAACTATGGCTACACCTTC.

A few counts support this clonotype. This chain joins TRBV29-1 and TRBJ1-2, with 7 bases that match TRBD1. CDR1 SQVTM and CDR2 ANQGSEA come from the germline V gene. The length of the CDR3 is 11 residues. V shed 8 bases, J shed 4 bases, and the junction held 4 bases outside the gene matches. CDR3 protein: CSLGQVYGYTF. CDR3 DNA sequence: TGCAGCCTCGGACAGGTCTATGGCTACACCTTC.

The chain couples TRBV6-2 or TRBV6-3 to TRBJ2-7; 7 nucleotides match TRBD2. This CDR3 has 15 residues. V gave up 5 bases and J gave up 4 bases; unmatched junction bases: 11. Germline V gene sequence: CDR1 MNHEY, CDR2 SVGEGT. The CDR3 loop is CASSLLGLAVYEQYV. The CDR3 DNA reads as TGTGCCAGCAGTCTCCTCGGGCTAGCGGTTTACGAGCAGTACGTC.

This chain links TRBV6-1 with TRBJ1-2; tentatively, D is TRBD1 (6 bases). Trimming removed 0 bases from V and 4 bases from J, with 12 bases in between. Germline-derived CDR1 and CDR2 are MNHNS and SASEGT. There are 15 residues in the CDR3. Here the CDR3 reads CASSEAQGEGYGYTF. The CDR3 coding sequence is TGTGCCAGCAGTGAAGCACAGGGAGAGGGCTATGGCTACACCTTC.

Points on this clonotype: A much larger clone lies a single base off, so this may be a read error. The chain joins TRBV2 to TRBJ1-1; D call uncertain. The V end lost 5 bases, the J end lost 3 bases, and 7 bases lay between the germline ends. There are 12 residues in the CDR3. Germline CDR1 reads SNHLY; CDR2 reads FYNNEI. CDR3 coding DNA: TGTGCCAGCAGTCCCCGGCACACTGAAGCTTTCTTT. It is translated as CASSPRHTEAFF. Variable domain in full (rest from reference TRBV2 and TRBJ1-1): EPEVTQTPSHQVTQMGQEVILRCVPISNHLYFYWYRQILGQKVEFLVSFYNNEISEKSEIFDDQFSVERPDGSNFTLKIRSTKLEDSAMYFCASSPRHTEAFFGQGTRLTVV.

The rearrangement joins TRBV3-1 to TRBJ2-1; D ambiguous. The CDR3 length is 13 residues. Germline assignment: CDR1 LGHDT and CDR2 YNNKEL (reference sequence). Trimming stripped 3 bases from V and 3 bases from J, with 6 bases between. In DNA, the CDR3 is TGTGCCAGCAGCCATGGAATCTACAATGAGCAGTTCTTC. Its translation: CASSHGIYNEQFF.

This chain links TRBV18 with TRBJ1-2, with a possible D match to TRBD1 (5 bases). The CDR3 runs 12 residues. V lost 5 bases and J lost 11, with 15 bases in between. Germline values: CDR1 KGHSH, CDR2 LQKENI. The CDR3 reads CASSGQGKEYTF. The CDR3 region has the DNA TGTGCCAGCTCAGGGCAGGGAAAGGAGTACACCTTC.

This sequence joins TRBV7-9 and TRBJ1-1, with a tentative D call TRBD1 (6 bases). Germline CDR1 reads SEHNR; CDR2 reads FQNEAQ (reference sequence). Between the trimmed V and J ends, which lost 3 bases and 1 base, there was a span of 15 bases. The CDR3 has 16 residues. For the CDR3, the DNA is TGTGCCAGCAGCTTGTGGCCGGACAGACCGAACACTGAAGCTTTCTTT. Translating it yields CASSLWPDRPNTEAFF.

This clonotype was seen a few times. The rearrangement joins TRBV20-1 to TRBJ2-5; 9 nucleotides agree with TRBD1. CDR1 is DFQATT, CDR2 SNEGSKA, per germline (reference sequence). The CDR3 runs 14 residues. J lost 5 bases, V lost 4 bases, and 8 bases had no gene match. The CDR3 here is CSAIGTGTGETQYF. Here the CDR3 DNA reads TGCAGTGCTATCGGGACAGGGACAGGGGAGACCCAGTACTTC.

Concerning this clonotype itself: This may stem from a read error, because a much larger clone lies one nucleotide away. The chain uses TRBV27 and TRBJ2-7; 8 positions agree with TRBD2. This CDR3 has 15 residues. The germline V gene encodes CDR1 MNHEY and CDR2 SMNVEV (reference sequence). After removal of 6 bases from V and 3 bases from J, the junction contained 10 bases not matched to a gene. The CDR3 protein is CASSPRLAKIYEQYV. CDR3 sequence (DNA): TGTGCCAGCAGCCCAAGACTAGCGAAAATCTACGAGCAGTACGTC.

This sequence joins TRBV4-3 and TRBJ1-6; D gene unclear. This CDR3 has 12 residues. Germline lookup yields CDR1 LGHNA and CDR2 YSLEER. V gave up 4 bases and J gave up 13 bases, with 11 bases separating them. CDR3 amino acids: CASSRLEGPLHF. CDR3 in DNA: TGCGCCAGCAGCCGCTTAGAAGGTCCCCTCCACTTT.